This T cell receptor (beta chain) was captured in a study of Graves' ophthalmopathy and Graves' hyperthyroidism. Across the study: Prior to any treatment, peripheral blood was collected at the time of initial diagnosis.

Presentation of ophthalmopathy in the donors involved moderate-to-severe activity, CAS ≥3, NOSPECS ≥4 and a duration under 3 months. If patients had other autoimmune diseases, uncontrolled infections, pregnancy or lactation, they were excluded. Trimming cost V 1 base and J 16 bases, with 11 bases left between them. The CDR3 sequence is 11 residues long. The germline V gene has CDR1 SQVTM and CDR2 ANQGSEA. RNA served as the template for amplifying TCR beta CDR3 regions. RT-PCR was first run with HTBI primers, then multiplex PCR in a second round. Via MiXCR, TCRdb re-called the multiplex PCR reads, giving one row per CDR3 protein. The sample consists of hundreds of thousands of distinct CDR3 sequences, about 40% of them appearing once. Comments on this clonotype: Its specificity is not known.

Study conclusions and caveats: Sensitivity reached less than 71% and specificity about 73% when the model predicted ophthalmopathy progression.

The sequenced material came from peripheral blood. This clonotype was obtained from an adult man with Graves' ophthalmopathy. This chain connects TRBV29-1 to TRBJ2-6, with a weak D call TRBD2 (5 bases). CDR3 in amino acids: CSVEVARTLTF. The DNA for the CDR3 is TGCAGCGTTGAAGTGGCCAGGACTCTGACTTTC.